Detailed here is one TCR beta chain. 60 Vbeta and 13 Jbeta primers were used in PCR. Sequenced by immunoSEQ multiplex PCR; TCRdb stores in-frame clones only, minus some. The sample shows about 120,000 clones, 60% to 85% of them seen only once. These data come from a study of cytomegalovirus exposure and HLA in healthy donors. About the research overall: Ancestry clustering placed 81% of under 450 genotyped donors in the Caucasian-associated cluster.

The germline gives CDR1 SQVTM, CDR2 ANQGSEA. The CDR3 runs to 13 residues. The V gene lost 7 bases and the J gene lost 1 base, with 13 bases spanning the gap. Donors were ostensibly healthy at sampling, although undocumented immune exposures were probable. This clonotype was sampled from a woman aged 18-29 years in good health and CMV-seronegative. Sequencing was performed on PBMCs. The chain is built from TRBV29-1 and TRBJ1-1; possible D gene TRBD1, 6 bases. CDR3 DNA: TGCAGCGCCGGGGGCGGGGGGAACACTGAAGCTTTCTTT. Translation: CSAGGGGNTEAFF. Using reference TRBV29-1 and TRBJ1-1 for the parts outside the CDR3, the full variable domain is SAVISQKPSRDICQRGTSLTIQCQVDSQVTMMFWYRQQPGQSLTLIATANQGSEATYESGFVIDKFPISRPNLTFSTLTVSNMSPEDSSIYLCSAGGGGNTEAFFGQGTRLTVV.